A single sample is the source of the 19 T cell receptor beta chains below, sequenced in a study of beta chain features in type 1 diabetes. Overall study results and limits: Researchers report that Type 1 diabetes patients had moderately but significantly shorter TCRB CDR3s across all four CD4+ subsets.

Reverse transcription of all isolated RNA meant that expressed TCRB transcripts were sequenced. TCRdb's table, derived via immunoSEQ multiplex PCR, lists solely in-frame clones and lacks some. Of a few hundred thousand clones in the sample, 11% to 15% were seen once. Which antigens these TCRs recognize remains unknown. The sequenced sample was naive CD4+ T cells from blood. These receptor sequences come from a man aged 25-40 years with type 1 diabetes.

There are a few counts of this clone. V is TRBV25-1 and J is TRBJ2-1; possibly TRBD2 for D (5 bases). The germline V and J ends were trimmed by 8 bases and 6 bases, with 17 bases remaining between them. CDR3 size: 14 residues. CDR1 and CDR2 from the germline V gene are MGHDK and SYGVNS. DNA of the CDR3: TGTGCCAGCCAAAGCAAAGGACTTCGCAATGAGCAGTTCTTC. This sequence encodes CASQSKGLRNEQFF.

The CDR3 region is CSVERLAGSGANVLTF. The CDR3, as DNA: TGCAGCGTTGAGCGCCTAGCGGGATCAGGGGCCAACGTCCTGACTTTC. V and J are TRBV29-1 and TRBJ2-6, with TRBD2 matching 9 bases. The V segment lost 3 bases and the J segment 4 bases; nucleotides outside the gene matches: 7. This CDR3 is built from 16 residues. Looked up from germline, CDR1 is SQVTM and CDR2 is ANQGSEA.

The chain is built from TRBV6-5 and TRBJ2-6, with D unresolved. Deletions cut 5 bases from V and 3 bases from J, with 11 bases between. Looked up from germline, CDR1 is MNHEY and CDR2 is SVGAGI. The CDR3 runs 15 residues. Written as DNA, the CDR3 is TGTGCCAGCAGTAGAACAGATCTTGGGGCCAACGTCCTGACTTTC. Translating it yields CASSRTDLGANVLTF.

This clone was found a few times. The rearrangement joins TRBV10-3 to TRBJ2-1; 9 nucleotides align to TRBD1. The J segment lost 4 bases and the V segment lost 6 bases, leaving 10 bases of the junction unmatched. Germline V gene data show CDR1 as ENHRY and CDR2 as SYGVKD. CDR3 length: 16 amino acids. Here the CDR3 reads CAIRGLWDREYNEQFF. The CDR3 coding sequence is TGTGCCATCAGAGGACTCTGGGACAGGGAATACAATGAGCAGTTCTTC.

The V call is TRBV5-1, the J call TRBJ2-5; the D gene is possibly TRBD2 (6 bases). CDR3 length: 13 residues. Looked up from germline, CDR1 is SGHRS and CDR2 is YFSETQ. V was clipped by 3 bases and J by 3 bases, with 9 bases between them. The CDR3 loop is CASSWGGEETQYF. The DNA for the CDR3 is TGCGCCAGCAGCTGGGGCGGGGAAGAGACCCAGTACTTC.

V gene TRBV10-2 combines with J gene TRBJ1-1; D perhaps matches TRBD1 (6 bases). CDR1 is WSHSY and CDR2 is SAAADI in the germline V gene. Trimming took off 7 bases at V and 4 bases at J, with 13 bases between the two ends. The CDR3 is made up of 13 amino acids. The CDR3, as DNA: TGCGCCAGCACCGGGGGGCAGGGCACTGAAGCTTTCTTT. It encodes CASTGGQGTEAFF.

This clone was observed a handful of times. The chain joins TRBV4-1 to TRBJ2-1; 7 positions match TRBD1. V shed 0 bases and J 1 base; nucleotides not matched to a gene: 6. The CDR3 has 17 residues. Germline V gene lookup returns CDR1 MGHRA and CDR2 YSYEKL. Here the CDR3 reads CASSQERGGLSYNEQFF. The CDR3 nucleotides are TGCGCCAGCAGCCAAGAAAGAGGGGGCCTATCCTACAATGAGCAGTTCTTC.

The chain links TRBV30 to TRBJ1-2, with D possibly being TRBD1 (6 bases). Germline loops: CDR1 GTSNPN, CDR2 SVGIG (reference sequence). The length of the CDR3 is 16 residues. The ends were cut back, 3 bases at V and 1 base at J, with 18 bases in the middle. This chain's CDR3 is CAWRGRGGASNYGYTF. The CDR3 DNA reads as TGTGCCTGGAGGGGCCGGGGGGGCGCGAGTAACTATGGCTACACCTTC.

This clone was observed a handful of times. The chain's CDR3 is CASSSLAGNEQFF. The CDR3 region has the DNA TGCGCCAGCAGCTCCCTGGCGGGGAATGAGCAGTTCTTC. The V and J genes are TRBV5-1 and TRBJ2-1, with D maybe TRBD2 (6 bases). V lost 3 bases, J lost 7 bases, and 11 bases lay in between. CDR3 length equals 13 residues. Looked up from germline, CDR1 is SGHRS and CDR2 is YFSETQ.

This clone was seen a handful of times. The chain joins TRBV10-3 to TRBJ1-4; D call uncertain. The CDR3 loop spans 14 amino acids. Germline CDR1 ENHRY, CDR2 SYGVKD. V lost 4 bases, J lost 0 bases, and 6 bases lay in between. DNA for the CDR3: TGTGCCATCAGTGGGAGTGCAACTAATGAAAAACTGTTTTTT. It encodes CAISGSATNEKLFF.

The chain couples TRBV6-4 to TRBJ1-1, with 7 bases that match TRBD1. V lost 2 bases to trimming and J lost 11 bases; unmatched junction nucleotides: 5. The CDR3 loop spans 12 amino acids. Germline V CDR1 and CDR2: MRHNA, SNTAGT. The CDR3 region has the DNA TGTGCCAGCAGTGACGAGAGGGGGCCGGCTTTCTTT. Protein: CASSDERGPAFF.

The chain combines TRBV18 with TRBJ2-3; 9 nucleotides align to TRBD2. CDR1 and CDR2 from the germline V gene are KGHSH and LQKENI. V was clipped by 3 bases and J by 5 bases; unmatched bases: 12. This CDR3 is built from 17 residues. CDR3 sequence (DNA): TGTGCCAGCTCACCTCCGAGGGCGGGAGGGCTTGGAGATACGCAGTATTTT. Its translation is CASSPPRAGGLGDTQYF.

This clone was detected a few times. The V and J genes are TRBV11-2 and TRBJ2-1; 9 nucleotides align to TRBD2. Germline V gene sequence: CDR1 SGHAT, CDR2 FQNNGV. The ends lost 1 base at V and 5 bases at J; junction bases unmatched: 6. CDR3 size: 16 residues. This CDR3 reads CASSLVRGRVNNEQFF. For the CDR3, the DNA is TGTGCCAGCAGCTTAGTCCGCGGGAGGGTAAACAATGAGCAGTTCTTC.

This clone was seen only once. The chain is built from TRBV6-1 and TRBJ2-7, with D perhaps matching TRBD2 (6 bases). This CDR3 comprises 11 residues. V dropped 4 bases and J dropped 9 bases, with 10 bases sitting between them. The germline gives CDR1 MNHNS, CDR2 SASEGT. CDR3 sequence (DNA): TGTGCCAGCAGTGGGGGACTCTGGCAGTACTTC. The encoded protein is CASSGGLWQYF.

This clone was seen a handful of times. The chain combines TRBV7-9 with TRBJ1-1, with D possibly TRBD1 on 6 matching bases. V lost 5 bases and J lost 5, with 24 bases in between. Germline CDR1 SEHNR, CDR2 FQNEAQ (reference sequence). The CDR3 consists of 17 residues. The chain's CDR3 is CASSIARPGQRGTEAFF. CDR3 bases: TGTGCCAGCAGCATCGCACGACCGGGACAACGAGGAACTGAAGCTTTCTTT.

There are a few counts of this clone. The V and J genes are TRBV5-4 and TRBJ2-7, with D maybe TRBD2 (6 bases). CDR3 length equals 14 residues. The V gene's germline CDR1 is SGHNT and CDR2 YYREEE (reference sequence). Between the trimmed V and J ends, which lost 3 bases and 1 base, there was a span of 11 bases. The chain's CDR3 is CASSSPGLSYEQYF. In nucleotides, the CDR3 is TGTGCCAGCAGCTCACCGGGACTGTCCTACGAGCAGTACTTC.

The chain recombines TRBV6-1 with TRBJ2-5; 9 bases agree with TRBD2. Germline CDR1 reads MNHNS; CDR2 reads SASEGT. J lost 5 bases, V lost 5 bases, and 6 bases had no gene match. This CDR3 is 14 amino acids long. The CDR3 is CASSRGGAEETQYF. In DNA form, the CDR3 reads TGTGCCAGCAGTCGCGGGGGGGCAGAGGAGACCCAGTACTTC.

This clone came up a few times. J is TRBJ2-1 and V is TRBV9; no reliable D call. CDR1 is SGDLS and CDR2 is YYNGEE in the germline V gene. V lost 2 bases and J 0 bases, leaving 12 bases between the germline ends. The CDR3 covers 16 residues. In DNA form, the CDR3 reads TGTGCCAGCAGCGTGAGTGGGCCGAGCTCCTACAATGAGCAGTTCTTC. This codes for CASSVSGPSSYNEQFF.

The gene calls are TRBV7-9 and TRBJ2-1; D unresolved. V dropped 1 base and J dropped 6 bases, with 13 bases sitting between them. The CDR3 is 15 residues long. Per the germline V gene, CDR1 is SEHNR and CDR2 is FQNEAQ (reference sequence). CDR3 nucleotides: TGTGCCAGCAGCTTAGTTGAGATGAACGTCAATGAGCAGTTCTTC. This codes for CASSLVEMNVNEQFF.